The TCR beta chain described here comes from a study of CD4 T cells in relation to SARS-CoV-2 and coronaviruses. Study-level background: ViraFEST: roughly ten-day antigen culture of PBMCs, then TCR beta CDR3 sequencing.

In the case of this clone: What it binds is not known.

Data came from immunoSEQ multiplex PCR; TCRdb stores just in-frame clones and leaves some out. The sample consists of about 36,000 clones, about 80% of them appearing once. The receptor was isolated from an adult with COVID-19. Sequenced material: memory CD4+ T cells from PBMCs, cultured in vitro.

CDR3 nucleotide sequence: TGTGCCAGCAGCCAAGAAGGGACTAACCAAGAGACCCAGTACTTC. This gives the protein CASSQEGTNQETQYF. V and J are TRBV4-2 and TRBJ2-5; 7 nucleotides agree with TRBD2. Germline-derived CDR1 and CDR2 are LGHNA and YNFKEQ. CDR3 length: 15 residues. The ends lost 0 bases at V and 0 bases at J; junction bases unmatched: 1.